This entry lists 31 T cell receptor beta chains sequenced from one sample in a study of T cells in narcolepsy. Sequencing used immunoSEQ multiplex PCR; TCRdb keeps in-frame clones, though not all of them. The sample lists roughly 25,000 clones; roughly 86% were seen once. The sequenced sample was CD45RA- memory CD4+ T cells from PBMCs. These receptors were obtained from a human donor with narcolepsy.

Only a few counts were recorded for this clone. V usage is TRBV6-1 and J usage is TRBJ2-4; TRBD1 matches 8 bases. There are 15 residues in the CDR3. CDR1 and CDR2 from the germline V gene are MNHNS and SASEGT. Trimming cost V 6 bases and J 6 bases; bases outside gene matches: 10. CDR3 loop: CASSPAPGQGNIQYF. CDR3 DNA: TGTGCCAGCAGCCCGGCCCCCGGACAGGGAAACATTCAGTACTTC.

V usage is TRBV14 and J usage is TRBJ2-2; no definite D call. CDR1 is SGHDN and CDR2 is FVKESK in the germline V gene. With 0 bases removed from V and 7 bases from J, the gap between germline ends came to 9 bases. CDR3 size: 14 residues. The DNA of the CDR3 is TGTGCCAGCAGCCAAGATCGGAGTAGCGGGGAGCTGTTTTTT. Encoded protein: CASSQDRSSGELFF.

V and J are TRBV7-7 and TRBJ2-1; a weak D match, TRBD2 (5 bases). In germline, CDR1 is SSHAT, CDR2 FNYEAQ (reference sequence). The V end lost 4 bases, the J end lost 7 bases, and 5 bases lay between the germline ends. This CDR3 is 11 amino acids long. DNA of the CDR3: TGTGCCAGCAGCTCGGGAAATGAGCAGTTCTTC. Residues: CASSSGNEQFF.

This CDR3 is CASSFWIGEMNTEAFF. CDR3 sequence (DNA): TGTGCCAGCAGCTTTTGGATCGGCGAAATGAACACTGAAGCTTTCTTT. This chain connects TRBV7-9 to TRBJ1-1, with D unresolved. Per germline, CDR1 SEHNR and CDR2 FQNEAQ (reference sequence). Trimming removed 3 bases from V and 0 bases from J, with 14 bases in between. CDR3 size: 16 residues.

This chain uses TRBV28 with TRBJ1-2, with D hard to call. CDR3 size: 14 residues. V was shortened by 6 bases and J by 2 bases, with 13 bases between the two germline ends. Per the germline V gene, CDR1 is MDHEN and CDR2 is SYDVKM. The CDR3 loop is CASSLTHANYGYTF. CDR3 nucleotides: TGTGCCAGCAGCTTGACCCACGCAAACTATGGCTACACCTTC.

This sequence joins TRBV5-4 and TRBJ1-3; 11 bases fit TRBD1. Germline V gene lookup returns CDR1 SGHNT and CDR2 YYREEE (reference sequence). The CDR3 loop spans 15 amino acids. J was trimmed by 4 bases and V by 7 bases; bases with no gene match: 7. CDR3 sequence (DNA): TGTGCCAGCCAAGTGGGACAGGGGGTCGGAAACACCATATATTTT. It is translated as CASQVGQGVGNTIYF.

This clone was found once. This chain links TRBV19 with TRBJ1-4; D is unclear. CDR1 and CDR2 (germline): LNHDA, SQIVND (reference sequence). Trimming took 3 bases from V and 5 from J, leaving 7 bases between them. This CDR3 contains 13 residues. The CDR3 spells CASSILGNEKLFF. The CDR3 nucleotides are TGTGCCAGTAGTATTCTGGGAAATGAAAAACTGTTTTTT. Looking up the rest from reference TRBV19 and TRBJ1-4 gives the full variable domain: DGGITQSPKYLFRKEGQNVTLSCEQNLNHDAMYWYRQDPGQGLRLIYYSQIVNDFQKGDIAEGYSVSREKKESFPLTVTSAQKNPTAFYLCASSILGNEKLFFGSGTQLSVL.

The chain has TRBV5-4 and TRBJ1-2; TRBD1 might be the D (6 bases). This CDR3 has 16 residues. Germline lookup yields CDR1 SGHNT and CDR2 YYREEE (reference sequence). Trimming removed 0 bases from V and 8 bases from J, with 20 bases in between. The chain's CDR3 is CASSLVPSRQATGYTF. CDR3 DNA: TGTGCCAGCAGCTTGGTCCCCTCTAGACAGGCCACGGGCTACACCTTC.

This clone was seen only once. The V call is TRBV4-1, the J call TRBJ1-2; D uncertain. V was cut by 3 bases and J by 8 bases, with 10 bases left in between. Per the germline V gene, CDR1 is MGHRA and CDR2 is YSYEKL. The CDR3 is 12 residues long. The CDR3 DNA reads as TGCGCCAGCAGCCAGTACTCGGAGGGCTACACCTTC. Translated: CASSQYSEGYTF.

The J gene is TRBJ2-7, the V gene TRBV11-2; D unclear. The germline V gene encodes CDR1 SGHAT and CDR2 FQNNGV. V shed 3 bases and J shed 3 bases, with 9 bases lying between them. This CDR3 is built from 13 residues. DNA of the CDR3: TGTGCCAGCAGCTTTTACGTAGACTACGAGCAGTACTTC. Its translation: CASSFYVDYEQYF.

This clone was picked up one time. The chain's CDR3 is CASSSSQGTYEQYF. CDR3 nucleotide sequence: TGCGCCAGCAGCTCATCACAGGGCACATACGAGCAGTACTTC. The chain links TRBV5-1 to TRBJ2-7; TRBD1 is a possible D gene (6 bases). V was clipped by 3 bases and J by 4 bases, with 14 bases between them. From germline, CDR1 is SGHRS and CDR2 YFSETQ. This CDR3 contains 14 residues.

V usage is TRBV5-4 and J usage is TRBJ1-2; 11 bases fit TRBD1. With V trimmed by 4 bases and J by 7 bases, 6 bases remained unmatched. CDR1 is SGHNT, CDR2 YYREEE, per germline (reference sequence). This CDR3 is built from 14 residues. The CDR3 here is CASSKGQGVRGYTF. For the CDR3, the DNA is TGTGCCAGCAGCAAGGGACAGGGGGTCCGTGGCTACACCTTC.

The chain has TRBV19 and TRBJ1-5; D not certain. V was shortened by 3 bases and J by 4 bases, with 7 bases between the two germline ends. Germline assignment: CDR1 LNHDA and CDR2 SQIVND (reference sequence). This CDR3 is built from 13 residues. The CDR3 here is CASSIGRNQPQHF. The CDR3 DNA is TGTGCCAGTAGTATCGGGCGGAATCAGCCCCAGCATTTT.

The gene calls are TRBV6-5 and TRBJ1-4, with D unclear. CDR1 MNHEY and CDR2 SVGAGI come from the germline V gene. Trimming left V 5 bases short and J 1 base short, with 8 bases between. The CDR3 totals 14 residues. In DNA, the CDR3 is TGTGCCAGCAGTCTAGTGGGAACTAATGAAAAACTGTTTTTT. This sequence encodes CASSLVGTNEKLFF.

The gene calls are TRBV10-1 and TRBJ1-5; tentative D call: TRBD1 (5 bases). The V gene's germline CDR1 is WNHNN and CDR2 SYGVQD (reference sequence). The CDR3 has 12 residues. V lost 8 bases and J lost 7, with 12 bases in between. CDR3 nucleotides: TGCGCCAGCTCGGCCGGGACCCAGCCCCAGCATTTT. Translation: CASSAGTQPQHF.

CDR3 sequence (DNA): TGTGCCAGCAGCTCCGCCCGGGATGGCTACACCTTC. Its translation is CASSSARDGYTF. The gene calls are TRBV7-2 and TRBJ1-2; no reliable D call. Trimming removed 4 bases from V and 6 bases from J, with 9 bases in between. Germline V CDR1 and CDR2: SGHTA, FQGNSA. This CDR3 spans 12 amino acids.

The chain carries TRBV5-8 and TRBJ1-3, with a weak D call TRBD1 (5 bases). The CDR3 runs 16 residues. The germline V gene has CDR1 SGHTS and CDR2 YDEGEE. Trimming took off 4 bases at V and 8 bases at J, with 22 bases between the two ends. In DNA, the CDR3 is TGTGCCAGCAGCCTCAGGTGGGGGATTTGGGTGTACACCATATATTTT. Encoded protein: CASSLRWGIWVYTIYF. The whole variable domain, remainder taken from reference TRBV5-8 and TRBJ1-3, is EAGVTQSPTHLIKTRGQQATLRCSPISGHTSVYWYQQALGLGLQFLLWYDEGEERNRGNFPPRFSGRQFPNYSSELNVNALELEDSALYLCASSLRWGIWVYTIYFGEGSWLTVV.

The V gene is TRBV5-6, the J gene TRBJ2-5, with TRBD1 matching over 8 bases. Per the germline V gene, CDR1 is SGHDT and CDR2 is YYEEEE. There are 16 residues in the CDR3. The junction had 8 bases not matched to a gene; V was cut back by 0 bases and J by 4 bases. The CDR3 loop is CASSLVTDRGGETQYF. CDR3 sequence (DNA): TGTGCCAGCAGCTTGGTTACAGACAGGGGTGGAGAGACCCAGTACTTC.

The chain couples TRBV6-1 to TRBJ2-3; no clear D. V lost 6 bases and J 1 base, leaving 8 bases between the germline ends. This CDR3 spans 13 amino acids. Germline-derived CDR1 and CDR2 are MNHNS and SASEGT. CDR3 residues: CASSVDGTDTQYF. As DNA, the CDR3 is TGTGCCAGCAGCGTCGACGGCACAGATACGCAGTATTTT.

This clone occurred a few times. V is TRBV11-2 and J is TRBJ2-7, with D possibly being TRBD1 (6 bases). Per the germline V gene, CDR1 is SGHAT and CDR2 is FQNNGV. With 6 bases removed from V and 5 bases from J, the gap between germline ends came to 11 bases. The CDR3 is made up of 12 amino acids. The CDR3 is CASRNQGHEQYF. The CDR3 DNA reads TGTGCCAGCAGGAATCAGGGGCACGAGCAGTACTTC.

This chain joins TRBV9 and TRBJ1-1, with TRBD1 identical over 8 bases. The trim removed 0 bases at V and 3 bases at J, leaving 10 bases unmatched. Germline V lookup: CDR1 SGDLS, CDR2 YYNGEE. The CDR3 spans 17 residues. In DNA form, the CDR3 reads TGTGCCAGCAGCGTAGGTGCAGGGGGCCCTTTGGACACTGAAGCTTTCTTT. Its protein is CASSVGAGGPLDTEAFF.

In regard to this clone: Mismatch with germline at one junction end may stem from a read error. The chain is built from TRBV7-8 and TRBJ1-3; D perhaps matches TRBD1 (6 bases). Germline lookup yields CDR1 SGHVS and CDR2 FQNEAQ. This CDR3 contains 14 residues. In DNA form, the CDR3 reads TGTGCCAGCAGCTTAAGGAACAGACAGGCCAATTTCGTATTT. Its protein product is CASSLRNRQANFVF.

The chain is built from TRBV19 and TRBJ2-1; D gene unclear. Per the germline V gene, CDR1 is LNHDA and CDR2 is SQIVND (reference sequence). V dropped 3 bases and J dropped 6 bases, with 12 bases sitting between them. This CDR3 has 14 amino acids. The CDR3 region has the DNA TGTGCCAGTAGTATGACTCCTTTACTCAATGAGCAGTTCTTC. It encodes CASSMTPLLNEQFF. Full variable domain (remainder filled in from reference TRBV19 and TRBJ2-1): DGGITQSPKYLFRKEGQNVTLSCEQNLNHDAMYWYRQDPGQGLRLIYYSQIVNDFQKGDIAEGYSVSREKKESFPLTVTSAQKNPTAFYLCASSMTPLLNEQFFGPGTRLTVL.

The V gene is TRBV4-1, the J gene TRBJ1-3; no clear D gene. The CDR3 loop spans 16 amino acids. Germline-derived CDR1 and CDR2 are MGHRA and YSYEKL. Trimming took 1 base from V and 0 from J, leaving 10 bases between them. Written as DNA, the CDR3 is TGCGCCAGCAGCCAAGTAGGGCGGATCTCTGGAAACACCATATATTTT. Residues: CASSQVGRISGNTIYF.

The V and J genes are TRBV7-9 and TRBJ1-2; the D is unclear. The CDR3 sequence is 12 residues long. The V gene lost 0 bases and the J gene lost 5 bases, with 4 bases spanning the gap. The germline gives CDR1 SEHNR, CDR2 FQNEAQ (reference sequence). The CDR3 DNA sequence: TGTGCCAGCAGCTTAGCGGGGTATGGCTACACCTTC. As protein: CASSLAGYGYTF.

This chain joins TRBV19 and TRBJ2-5; TRBD1 matches 7 bases. The better agreement between TRBJ2-7 and the DNA end casts doubt on the J call. CDR3 length: 13 residues. Germline V gene data show CDR1 as LNHDA and CDR2 as SQIVND (reference sequence). The CDR3 bases are TGTGCCAGTAGATTACAGGGGTCCTACGAGCAGTACTTC. Its protein is CASRLQGSYEQYF.

The chain has TRBV27 and TRBJ1-2; maybe TRBD1 (5 bases). The germline V gene has CDR1 MNHEY and CDR2 SMNVEV (reference sequence). The CDR3 is made up of 16 amino acids. Trimming removed 4 bases from V and 8 bases from J, with 23 bases in between. The CDR3 DNA follows: TGTGCCAGCAGTTCCCATCCGGGGCGACTTCTGGGCGGCTACACCTTC. It encodes CASSSHPGRLLGGYTF.

The genes are TRBV7-6 and TRBJ2-5; D not certain. CDR3 length: 12 residues. Germline-derived CDR1 and CDR2 are SGHVS and FNYEAQ. Trimming left V 8 bases short and J 5 bases short, with 12 bases between. In DNA, the CDR3 is TGTGCCAGCTCGCCCGCTCGGGAGACCCAGTACTTC. Its protein product is CASSPARETQYF.

The chain recombines TRBV7-2 with TRBJ1-2; 7 nucleotides align to TRBD1. J lost 5 bases, V lost 5 bases, and 11 bases had no gene match. Germline values: CDR1 SGHTA, CDR2 FQGNSA. The CDR3 length is 15 residues. CDR3 sequence (DNA): TGTGCCAGCAGCCAAGATACAGGGGCGAATTATGGCTACACCTTC. Translating gives CASSQDTGANYGYTF.

As for this clone: The junction departs from the called germline gene at one end, perhaps through a read error. The genes are TRBV28 and TRBJ2-5; 8 nucleotides agree with TRBD2. Germline V lookup: CDR1 MDHEN, CDR2 SYDVKM. CDR3 length: 9 residues. CDR3 region: CASGLASHF. The CDR3 DNA reads as TGTGCCAGCGGACTAGCCAGCCACTTC.

J is TRBJ2-7 and V is TRBV6-5, with a possible D match to TRBD1 (6 bases). Trimming stripped 5 bases from V and 3 bases from J, with 11 bases between. Germline assignment: CDR1 MNHEY and CDR2 SVGAGI. The CDR3 length is 13 residues. The CDR3 loop is CASSAWGLYEQYF. The CDR3 bases are TGTGCCAGCAGTGCCTGGGGGCTCTACGAGCAGTACTTC.